A selection of T cell receptor beta chains follows, all from one sample in a study of identifying expanded T cells in peripheral blood. Repertoires were generated with immunoSEQ multiplex PCR, while TCRdb's copy carries only in-frame clones and drops some. The sample lists around 130,000 clones, 86% occurring once. The sample was blood. All receptors derive from a person aged 18 to 70 in good health. Both conserved end residues are part of each CDR3. A D gene is named only where the DNA matches it firmly. Clone size is shown for a subset of rows, as once, few, many or a class of expanded clone.

J gene,clone size,D gene,V gene,CDR3 DNA,CDR3 protein
TRBJ2-7,.,.,TRBV28,TGTGCCAGCTCACAGGGTCAGACCTACGAGCAGTACTTC,CASSQGQTYEQYF
TRBJ1-6,.,TRBD1,TRBV9,TGTGCCAGCAGCGCCGCCGGGACAGATAATTCACCCCTCCACTTT,CASSAAGTDNSPLHF
TRBJ2-3,.,TRBD1,TRBV7-9,TGTGCCAGCAGCTTAGACAGGGGAGACACAGATACGCAGTATTTT,CASSLDRGDTDTQYF
TRBJ2-7,.,.,TRBV7-9,TGTGCCAGCAGCTTAGAACGGACAGCCTACGAGCAGTACTTC,CASSLERTAYEQYF
TRBJ2-5,once,TRBD2,TRBV11-2,TGTGCCAGCAGTCACCCTAGCGGGAGGGCCGCGGAGACCCAGTACTTC,CASSHPSGRAAETQYF
TRBJ1-5,.,.,TRBV6-6,TGTGCCAGCAGTAAACAGGTAGGGGGTGATCAGCCCCAGCATTTT,CASSKQVGGDQPQHF
TRBJ2-7,.,.,TRBV14,TGTGCCAGCAGCCAAGCCCCCTACCTGGGGTACGAGCAGTACTTC,CASSQAPYLGYEQYF
TRBJ2-7,.,.,TRBV6-6,TGTGCCAGCAGTTACTCGGAGAGCTACGAGCAGTACTTC,CASSYSESYEQYF
TRBJ1-4,.,TRBD1,TRBV5-1,TGCGCCAGCAGCCCGGGACAGCTCAGGGGCGAAAAACTGTTTTTT,CASSPGQLRGEKLFF
TRBJ2-7,.,.,TRBV5-1,TGCGCCAGCAGCTTGGCCGAAGGATTCACCTACGAGCAGTACTTC,CASSLAEGFTYEQYF
TRBJ2-7,.,.,TRBV5-1,TGCGCCAGCAGCCTGGAGGGACAGCACCTTTACGAGCAGTACTTC,CASSLEGQHLYEQYF